The 4 T cell receptor beta chains presented below share a single source sample, sequenced in a study of early T cells in non-severe SARS-CoV-2 infection. TCRdb used MiXCR to reprocess the 5' RACE reads, holding one entry per CDR3 protein. In the table there are some 78,000 distinct CDR3 sequences, around 14% of which are singletons. The sample taken for sequencing was whole blood. Receptor source: an adult who was a healthcare worker with PCR-confirmed SARS-CoV-2 infection or an uninfected control (not recorded which).

In its sample, this clonotype was seen a few times. The chain combines TRBV6-2 or TRBV6-3 with TRBJ2-1; D is possibly TRBD2 (6 bases). CDR3 length equals 17 residues. V lost 5 bases to trimming and J lost 0 bases, with 17 bases between them. Germline CDR1 reads MNHEY; CDR2 reads SVGEGT. The DNA for the CDR3 is TGTGCCAGCAGTCGCCTAGGAGGGGCGAGCTCCTACAATGAGCAGTTCTTC. This gives the protein CASSRLGGASSYNEQFF.

This clonotype was observed at least ten times. The J gene is TRBJ2-2, the V gene TRBV7-8; no definite D call. V was shortened by 5 bases and J by 2 bases, with 15 bases between the two germline ends. The CDR3 covers 16 residues. CDR1 and CDR2 from the germline V gene are SGHVS and FQNEAQ. CDR3 DNA sequence: TGTGCCAGCAGCCCCGGGTGGGCCTTAAACACCGGGGAGCTGTTTTTT. This encodes CASSPGWALNTGELFF.

This clonotype has just a few counts. This chain joins TRBV12-3 or TRBV12-4 and TRBJ1-1; D perhaps matches TRBD1 (6 bases). The CDR3 covers 15 residues. The V gene lost 5 bases and the J gene lost 2 bases, with 15 bases spanning the gap. The CDR3 sequence is CASSTQQGVNTEAFF. The CDR3 bases are TGTGCCAGCAGTACTCAACAGGGAGTTAACACTGAAGCTTTCTTT.

The chain couples TRBV29-1 to TRBJ2-4; TRBD1 matches at 7 bases. Germline-derived CDR1 and CDR2 are SQVTM and ANQGSEA. CDR3 length: 13 amino acids. V was clipped by 4 bases and J by 2 bases; unmatched bases: 2. Written as DNA, the CDR3 is TGCAGCGTTGCACAGGGGTCCAAAAACATTCAGTACTTC. Translated: CSVAQGSKNIQYF.